The present T cell receptor beta chain was sequenced within a study of beta chain features in type 1 diabetes. The entirety of the isolated RNA underwent reverse transcription, so expressed TCRB transcripts were sequenced. Millions of reads were obtained on average from naive, central memory and regulatory T cell samples. Method: immunoSEQ multiplex PCR; TCRdb's copy keeps in-frame clones and lacks some. Of around 300,000 clones detected, around 7.8% appear once; the ten largest clones hold 1%. As concerns this clone: The antigen remains undetermined.

General study findings and limits: Shortening of TCRB CDR3s, moderate but significant, appeared in all four CD4+ subsets of Type 1 diabetes patients. Over-representation of high TCR-expressing cells was a possible consequence of cDNA sequencing. Any HLA type influence on TCRB rearrangement was left unresolved here.

CDR1 is SGHNT and CDR2 is YYREEE in the germline V gene (reference sequence). The ends lost 5 bases at V and 1 base at J; junction bases unmatched: 6. The CDR3 is 15 residues long. Source material: central memory CD4+ T cells from blood. The sequence derives from a woman under 30 in good health. V gene TRBV5-4 combines with J gene TRBJ2-5; 9 bases align to TRBD2. In nucleotides, the CDR3 is TGTGCCAGCAGTCGTAGCGGGGGATTCCAAGAGACCCAGTACTTC. As protein: CASSRSGGFQETQYF.